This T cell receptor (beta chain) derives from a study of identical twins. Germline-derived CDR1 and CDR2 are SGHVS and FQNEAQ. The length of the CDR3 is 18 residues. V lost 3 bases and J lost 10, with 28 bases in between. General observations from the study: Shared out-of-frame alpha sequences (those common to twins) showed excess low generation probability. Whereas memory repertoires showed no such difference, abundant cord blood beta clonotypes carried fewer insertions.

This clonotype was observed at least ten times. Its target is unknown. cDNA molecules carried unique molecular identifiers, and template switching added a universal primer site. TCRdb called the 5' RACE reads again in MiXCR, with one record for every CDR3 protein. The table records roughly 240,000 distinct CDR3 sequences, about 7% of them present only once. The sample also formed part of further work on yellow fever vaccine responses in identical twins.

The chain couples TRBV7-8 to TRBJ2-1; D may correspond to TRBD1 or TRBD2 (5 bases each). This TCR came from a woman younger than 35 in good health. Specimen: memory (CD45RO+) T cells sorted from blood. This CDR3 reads CASSFAIGGGKWLWEQFF. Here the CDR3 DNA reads TGTGCCAGCAGCTTCGCTATAGGTGGGGGAAAATGGCTTTGGGAGCAGTTCTTC.